A selection of T cell receptor beta chains follows, all from one sample in a study of OX40 agonist ivuxolimab in advanced cancers. The assay was immunoSEQ multiplex PCR, and TCRdb's table has in-frame clones only and misses some. The table has approximately 38,000 clones, roughly four fifths seen once. The input for sequencing was CD4+ or CD8+ T cells sorted from blood, taken in a trial of the OX40 agonist ivuxolimab. These receptors were obtained from an adult with an advanced solid tumor such as melanoma, head and neck, liver or kidney cancer. Each CDR3 is given with its conserved first and last residue. Each record gives: D gene, J gene, V gene, clone size, CDR3 DNA, CDR3 protein. D genes are given only for firm matches. Size values are once, few and many counts, or a class for expanded clones, and some rows have none.

d_call: TRBD2; j_call: TRBJ2-3; v_call: TRBV5-6; clone_size: NA; cdr3_nt: TGTGCCAGCAGCTTGGGTAGCGGGAGCTCAGATACGCAGTATTTT; cdr3_aa: CASSLGSGSSDTQYF
d_call: TRBD1; j_call: TRBJ1-1; v_call: TRBV7-3; clone_size: NA; cdr3_nt: TGTGCCAGCAGCCCGGGGACAGGGGGCACTGAAGCTTTCTTT; cdr3_aa: CASSPGTGGTEAFF
d_call: TRBD1; j_call: TRBJ2-7; v_call: TRBV19; clone_size: NA; cdr3_nt: TGTGCCAGTAGTGGGACAGGGCCCTTCTCCTACGAGCAGTACTTC; cdr3_aa: CASSGTGPFSYEQYF
d_call: NA; j_call: TRBJ2-2; v_call: TRBV5-6; clone_size: NA; cdr3_nt: TGTGCCAGCAGCTTGGTCCCGGGGGCCAACACCGGGGAGCTGTTTTTT; cdr3_aa: CASSLVPGANTGELFF
d_call: NA; j_call: TRBJ1-6; v_call: TRBV5-4; clone_size: NA; cdr3_nt: TGTGCCAGCAGCCAAGATTCCGGGGGAGAGTCTTCACCCCTCCACTTT; cdr3_aa: CASSQDSGGESSPLHF
d_call: NA; j_call: TRBJ2-2; v_call: TRBV7-6; clone_size: once; cdr3_nt: TGTGCCAGCAGCTTAGTAGTCGGCACCGGGGAGCTGTTTTTT; cdr3_aa: CASSLVVGTGELFF
d_call: NA; j_call: TRBJ2-1; v_call: TRBV9; clone_size: NA; cdr3_nt: TGTGCCAGCACCCTAGGGGGGGGGCCGAATGAGCAGTTCTTC; cdr3_aa: CASTLGGGPNEQFF
d_call: NA; j_call: TRBJ2-7; v_call: TRBV7-9; clone_size: NA; cdr3_nt: TGTGCCAGCAGCTTAGGATCTGGGTACGAGCAGTACTTC; cdr3_aa: CASSLGSGYEQYF
d_call: NA; j_call: TRBJ1-2; v_call: TRBV7-7; clone_size: few; cdr3_nt: TGTGCCAGCAGCTCGAGTGGGGCAGCCTATGGCTACACCTTC; cdr3_aa: CASSSSGAAYGYTF
d_call: NA; j_call: TRBJ1-6; v_call: TRBV4-1; clone_size: NA; cdr3_nt: TGCGCCAGCAGCCAAGATCGGGGGCAGGCCGATAATTCACCCCTCCACTTT; cdr3_aa: CASSQDRGQADNSPLHF
d_call: NA; j_call: TRBJ1-6; v_call: TRBV13; clone_size: NA; cdr3_nt: TGTGCCAGCAGCGTAAATCAGGGAACCTACTCCTATAATTCACCCCTCCACTTT; cdr3_aa: CASSVNQGTYSYNSPLHF
d_call: NA; j_call: TRBJ1-2; v_call: TRBV27; clone_size: NA; cdr3_nt: TGTGCCAGCAGTTCACCCGGGACACATTACTATGGCTACACCTTC; cdr3_aa: CASSSPGTHYYGYTF
d_call: NA; j_call: TRBJ1-1; v_call: TRBV7-6; clone_size: NA; cdr3_nt: TGTGCCAGCAGCTTAGCGACGGCACGTGAAGCTTTCTTT; cdr3_aa: CASSLATAREAFF
d_call: TRBD1; j_call: TRBJ1-5; v_call: TRBV19; clone_size: NA; cdr3_nt: TGTGCCGCTAGCCCGACAGGGGCGAGCAATCAGCCCCAGCATTTT; cdr3_aa: CAASPTGASNQPQHF
d_call: NA; j_call: TRBJ2-5; v_call: TRBV11-2; clone_size: NA; cdr3_nt: TGTGCCAGCAGCTTAGACTACCAGACCCAGTACTTC; cdr3_aa: CASSLDYQTQYF
d_call: NA; j_call: TRBJ1-2; v_call: TRBV7-9; clone_size: NA; cdr3_nt: TGTGCCAGCAGCTTAGTGTTGGCAGGCTATGGCTACACCTTC; cdr3_aa: CASSLVLAGYGYTF